This T cell receptor beta chain was recorded in a study of T cells in Graves' hyperthyroidism and ophthalmopathy. Amplified regions were TCR beta CDR3 sequences from RNA transcripts. The primer set for the first-round RT-PCR of the TCR CDR3 was HTBI. TCRdb fed the multiplex PCR reads into MiXCR, producing one record per CDR3 protein. The data show 550,000 to 800,000 distinct CDR3 sequences, 17% seen once. This clonotype was seen a handful of times. The study defined stable Graves' hyperthyroidism as no ophthalmopathy progression within 18 months. Hyperthyroidism was newly diagnosed in patients aged 18 to 65 (duration under 2 months). PBMCs stemmed from about 9.7 ml fresh peripheral blood. The CDR3 consists of 14 residues. Per germline, CDR1 LNHNV and CDR2 YYDKDF (reference sequence). The trim removed 5 bases at V and 6 bases at J, leaving 7 bases unmatched.

This TCR came from a man aged 50 or older with Graves' hyperthyroidism. The V gene is TRBV15, the J gene TRBJ2-1; TRBD1 agrees at 7 bases. Sequencing was performed on blood. The CDR3 DNA reads as TGTGCCACCAGCGCGTTCCGGGACAGCAATGAGCAGTTCTTC. This translates into CATSAFRDSNEQFF.